This T cell receptor (beta chain) was sequenced during a study of blood T cell repertoires in COVID-19. Study-wide context: The United States, Italy and Spain were the sources of the acute and convalescent COVID-19 samples. From T cells, B-cell-depleted T cells, or PBMCs came the material, which was cDNA or gDNA.

V was cut by 3 bases and J by 7 bases, with 23 bases left in between. This CDR3 is built from 17 residues. CDR1 MNHNS and CDR2 SASEGT come from the germline V gene. How the authors handled the data: From reference gene primer amplification, estimates of nucleated cell counts were derived. Only in-frame clones appear in the TCRdb table, and some are missing; sequencing was by immunoSEQ multiplex PCR. The D gene and trimming were derived from the DNA, and the V and J assignments and clone size from that table. The sample lists about 89,000 clones; 65% to 90% were seen once. This TCR was recovered from a man older than 75 with active or convalescent COVID-19. The chain uses TRBV6-1 and TRBJ2-3; tentatively, D is TRBD2 (5 bases). The sequenced sample was peripheral blood. CDR3 bases: TGTGCCAGCAGTGACGAAGGAGGACTTCTCGTTCAGAATACGCAGTATTTT. Protein: CASSDEGGLLVQNTQYF.